In this sample, the clone carrying this T cell receptor (beta chain) turned up a few times. This sample is drawn from a study of T-cell reconstitution after alpha-beta-depleted transplantation in children. Trimming stripped 7 bases from V and 0 bases from J, with 12 bases between. The CDR3 covers 14 residues. Molecular barcoding with unique molecular identifiers was used for the TCRbeta library. TCRdb reprocessed the PCR reads with MiXCR, giving one entry per CDR3 protein. The table lists about 640,000 distinct CDR3 sequences, roughly 17% of them singletons. The starting material was PBMCs from the stem cell graft donor, obtained from the stem cell graft. The receptor was isolated from a human donor who donated a stem cell graft to a child with acute myeloid leukemia. The chain recombines TRBV12-3 or TRBV12-4 with TRBJ2-5; D gene ambiguous. CDR3 coding DNA: TGTGCCAGCACTCAACGAAGGGACCAAGAGACCCAGTACTTC. Translating gives CASTQRRDQETQYF.